The subject of this entry is one T cell receptor beta chain. Its antigen is unknown. Looked up from germline, CDR1 is MGHRA and CDR2 is YSYEKL. The germline V and J ends were trimmed by 1 base and 7 bases, with 4 bases remaining between them. CDR3 length: 12 residues. This record comes from a study of T-cell memory formation after mild COVID-19. Across the whole study: Clusters of TCRs were largely donor specific. Study-level results: That cross-reactive memory joined was suggested by some responding clones appearing in pre-infection memory.

TCRdb itself ran the 5' RACE reads through MiXCR, one entry per CDR3 protein. The sample holds hundreds of thousands of distinct CDR3 sequences, about 17% seen once. The chain carries TRBV4-1 and TRBJ2-2; no reliable D call. Sequencing was done on a sample of PBMCs or a T cell subset sorted from them (not recorded which). The TCR comes from a man in his late teens or twenties who had mild COVID-19 (a few samples of this study predate the infection). Cell type and time point are not known. As DNA, the CDR3 is TGCGCCAGCAGCCAAGGTGACGGGGAGCTGTTTTTT. Encoded protein: CASSQGDGELFF.